This T cell receptor beta chain was obtained from a study of vaccination effects on CD4 cells after COVID-19. Study as a whole: Each person got two doses of an mRNA SARS-CoV-2 vaccine, BNT162b2 or mRNA-1273.

Sequencing was preceded by expansion of antigen-specific CD4+ T cells with viral peptide pools in the ViraFEST assay. After more than 8 days in culture, the CD4+ T cells were isolated. Nucleocapsid antibodies were negative in the vaccine recipients, who had never had SARS-CoV-2 infection. Half the medium was replaced with IL-2 medium on days 3 and 7. Generated by immunoSEQ multiplex PCR, the TCRdb table keeps only in-frame clones and is missing some. The sample lists 62,000 or so clones, 75% to 90% occurring once. Regarding this clone: Its specificity is unknown.

Findings and limits, study-wide: The vaccine-induced clones of healthy vaccinees included only 1 of 255 that cross-reacted with common cold coronaviruses.

Germline loops: CDR1 SGHRS, CDR2 YFSETQ. The V and J ends lost 3 bases and 8 bases, in that order; junction bases with no gene match: 12. The CDR3 runs 16 residues. The sequencing used CD4+ T cells from PBMCs cultured with SARS-CoV-2 spike peptides, collected before COVID-19 vaccination. This sequence was found in a human donor who received a COVID-19 vaccine. The chain joins TRBV5-1 to TRBJ1-2, with 11 nucleotides matching TRBD1. CDR3 protein: CASSSPPDRGPRGYTF. The CDR3 region has the DNA TGCGCCAGCAGCTCGCCCCCGGACAGGGGGCCGAGAGGCTACACCTTC.